The rows below give T cell receptor beta chains drawn from one sample of a study of cytotoxic CD8 clonotypes in ibrutinib-treated CLL. Using immunoSEQ multiplex PCR, the repertoire was profiled, and TCRdb retains in-frame clones only, with some absent. The data contain more than 300,000 clones, roughly 85% of them seen just once; the ten biggest clones take up 5.5% to 8%. Sequenced here: PBMCs, sampled before ibrutinib treatment. The receptors derive from a human donor with chronic lymphocytic leukemia. The CDR3 runs from the conserved cysteine through the conserved F or W. The D gene is left open where the match is weak. Clone size appears in some rows only: once, few, many, or a class for an expanded clone.

D	J	V	size	CDR3	DNA
TRBD2	TRBJ2-7	TRBV9	.	CASSPRTSGYHEQYF	TGTGCCAGCAGCCCTAGGACTAGCGGCTACCACGAGCAGTACTTC
.	TRBJ2-1	TRBV9	.	CASSATGQEVYNEQFF	TGTGCCAGCAGCGCAACAGGGCAAGAGGTCTACAATGAGCAGTTCTTC
.	TRBJ2-7	TRBV6-5	.	CASSYSWPIPYEQYF	TGTGCCAGCAGTTACTCATGGCCGATCCCCTACGAGCAGTACTTC
TRBD2	TRBJ2-1	TRBV5-4	.	CASSGGLAGGHEQFF	TGTGCCAGCAGCGGGGGACTAGCGGGAGGCCATGAGCAGTTCTTC
.	TRBJ1-1	TRBV30	.	CAWSVRLGGRNTEAFF	TGTGCCTGGAGTGTACGTCTGGGGGGCCGGAACACTGAAGCTTTCTTT
.	TRBJ2-5	TRBV5-1	.	CASSNDGNQETQYF	TGCGCCAGCAGCAACGACGGGAACCAAGAGACCCAGTACTTC
TRBD2	TRBJ2-7	TRBV5-1	.	CASSRTSGSGYEQYF	TGCGCCAGCAGTCGGACTAGCGGGAGCGGCTACGAGCAGTACTTC
.	TRBJ1-5	TRBV9	.	CASSVGGGNQPQHF	TGTGCCAGCAGCGTCGGGGGTGGCAATCAGCCCCAGCATTTT
.	TRBJ2-7	TRBV29-1	.	CSVDGQSPYEQYF	TGCAGCGTCGATGGACAGTCTCCCTACGAGCAGTACTTC
.	TRBJ1-1	TRBV10-1	once	CASSPRRNTEAFF	TGCGCCAGCAGCCCTCGGAGGAACACTGAAGCTTTCTTT
.	TRBJ2-7	TRBV4-3	.	CASSHLMGSYEQYF	TGCGCCAGCAGCCACCTTATGGGGTCCTACGAGCAGTACTTC
TRBD2	TRBJ2-5	TRBV25-1	.	CASKGAGGHQETQYF	TGTGCCAGCAAAGGAGCGGGAGGACACCAAGAGACCCAGTACTTC
.	TRBJ2-1	TRBV11-3	.	CASSPDYRLYNEQFF	TGTGCCAGCAGCCCAGACTACCGTTTGTACAATGAGCAGTTCTTC
TRBD1	TRBJ1-2	TRBV28	.	CASSFLGQGASGYTF	TGTGCCAGCAGTTTCCTGGGACAGGGGGCTTCTGGCTACACCTTC
TRBD2	TRBJ2-7	TRBV19	.	CASSAGLAGAYEQYF	TGTGCCAGTAGTGCCGGACTAGCGGGAGCCTACGAGCAGTACTTC
.	TRBJ2-7	TRBV10-2	.	CASSEPDRSSYEQYF	TGCGCCAGCAGTGAGCCCGACAGGAGCTCCTACGAGCAGTACTTC
.	TRBJ2-5	TRBV7-6	.	CASSSSLTQETQYF	TGTGCCAGCAGCTCAAGCCTGACTCAAGAGACCCAGTACTTC
.	TRBJ2-5	TRBV18	.	CASSPLQGKETQYF	TGTGCCAGCTCCCCCCTACAGGGAAAAGAGACCCAGTACTTC
TRBD2	TRBJ2-1	TRBV29-1	.	CSVEGTSGPPTYNEQFF	TGCAGCGTTGAGGGGACTAGCGGGCCGCCAACCTACAATGAGCAGTTCTTC
TRBD2	TRBJ2-1	TRBV30	.	CAWSGFYLAGGGEQFF	TGTGCCTGGAGTGGCTTCTATCTAGCGGGAGGGGGTGAGCAGTTCTTC
TRBD1	TRBJ2-1	TRBV13	once	CASSPDRVSWYNEQFF	TGTGCCAGCAGCCCCGACAGGGTTTCATGGTACAATGAGCAGTTCTTC
TRBD2	TRBJ2-5	TRBV7-7	once	CASSLASGSFETQYF	TGTGCTAGCAGCTTAGCCAGCGGGAGTTTTGAGACCCAGTACTTC
TRBD2	TRBJ2-3	TRBV29-1	.	CSAPGLAGADTQYF	TGCAGCGCTCCGGGACTAGCGGGAGCTGATACGCAGTATTTT
.	TRBJ2-1	TRBV4-3	.	CASSQDYFSNEQFF	TGCGCCAGCAGCCAAGATTACTTCTCCAATGAGCAGTTCTTC
.	TRBJ2-2	TRBV27	.	CASSLSGTGELFF	TGTGCCAGCAGTTTATCGGGGACCGGGGAGCTGTTTTTT
.	TRBJ1-2	TRBV9	.	CASAPRVSDGYTF	TGTGCCAGCGCGCCCAGGGTATCGGATGGCTACACCTTC
TRBD1	TRBJ2-7	TRBV25-1	.	CASSDGQGKGLYEQYF	TGTGCCAGCAGTGATGGACAGGGAAAGGGGCTCTACGAGCAGTACTTC
.	TRBJ1-1	TRBV28	once	CASMVHTGSQGTEAFF	TGTGCCAGCATGGTCCACACGGGTTCCCAAGGTACTGAAGCTTTCTTT
TRBD2	TRBJ2-5	TRBV5-1	.	CASSLAGISGRAQETQYF	TGCGCCAGCAGCTTGGCGGGTATTAGCGGGAGGGCCCAAGAGACCCAGTACTTC
.	TRBJ2-7	TRBV18	.	CASSTGTNRYEQYF	TGTGCCAGCTCAACCGGGACAAATCGCTACGAGCAGTACTTC
.	TRBJ1-3	TRBV10-1	.	CASKNSGNTIYF	TGCGCCAGCAAGAATTCTGGAAACACCATATATTTT
TRBD2	TRBJ2-1	TRBV30	.	CAWSVGLAGVIEQFF	TGTGCCTGGAGTGTAGGGCTAGCGGGAGTTATTGAGCAGTTCTTC
TRBD1	TRBJ1-2	TRBV18	.	CASSSQGADYGYTF	TGTGCCAGCTCGTCGCAGGGGGCGGACTATGGCTACACCTTC
TRBD2	TRBJ2-7	TRBV18	once	CARTSGTSYEQYF	TGTGCCCGGACTAGCGGGACTTCCTACGAGCAGTACTTC
.	TRBJ1-2	TRBV30	.	CAWSVIGSGGYTF	TGTGCCTGGAGTGTTATTGGAAGTGGTGGCTACACCTTC
.	TRBJ2-7	TRBV6-9	.	CASSYMREYEQYF	TGTGCCAGCAGTTATATGAGGGAGTACGAGCAGTACTTC
TRBD1	TRBJ1-4	TRBV28	.	CASSFQGAIGEKLFF	TGTGCCAGCAGTTTCCAGGGGGCGATAGGTGAAAAACTGTTTTTT
TRBD2	TRBJ2-4	TRBV7-2	once	CASSFLAGGVKNIQYF	TGTGCCAGCAGCTTCTTAGCGGGAGGAGTCAAAAACATTCAGTACTTC
.	TRBJ2-1	TRBV27	few	CASSRGQLYNEQFF	TGTGCCAGCAGTCGAGGACAGTTATACAATGAGCAGTTCTTC
TRBD2	TRBJ2-7	TRBV18	.	CASSPIRTSVEDYEQYF	TGTGCCAGCTCACCAATCCGGACTAGCGTTGAGGACTACGAGCAGTACTTC
.	TRBJ1-2	TRBV11-2	.	CASSFGNYGYTF	TGTGCCAGCAGCTTCGGGAACTATGGCTACACCTTC
TRBD2	TRBJ2-3	TRBV2	.	CASASGTITDTQYF	TGTGCCAGCGCTAGCGGGACAATCACAGATACGCAGTATTTT
.	TRBJ1-4	TRBV4-3	.	CASSQGSLLIKPDEKLFF	TGCGCCAGCAGCCAAGGTTCACTATTAATCAAACCCGATGAAAAACTGTTTTTT
.	TRBJ2-7	TRBV30	.	CAWSVGTGTYEQYF	TGTGCCTGGAGTGTAGGGACGGGAACCTACGAGCAGTACTTC
TRBD2	TRBJ2-7	TRBV5-1	.	CASSFKMTGLAGDEQYF	TGCGCCAGCAGCTTCAAAATGACGGGACTAGCGGGAGACGAGCAGTACTTC
.	TRBJ1-3	TRBV11-3	few	CASSLGSGNTIYF	TGTGCCAGCAGCTTAGGGTCTGGAAACACCATATATTTT
TRBD1	TRBJ1-3	TRBV4-1	once	CASSQEHRGHTIYF	TGCGCCAGCAGCCAAGAGCACAGGGGCCACACCATATATTTT
.	TRBJ2-7	TRBV30	.	CAWSSRKPYEQYF	TGTGCCTGGAGTTCGAGAAAACCCTACGAGCAGTACTTC
TRBD2	TRBJ2-5	TRBV9	.	CASSVGLAGGSQETQYF	TGTGCCAGCAGCGTAGGACTAGCGGGAGGGTCTCAAGAGACCCAGTACTTC
TRBD2	TRBJ2-1	TRBV5-6	.	CASSGGLAEYNEQFF	TGTGCCAGCAGTGGAGGACTAGCGGAATACAATGAGCAGTTCTTC
.	TRBJ1-5	TRBV6-1	.	CASRVGPLLHQPQHF	TGTGCCAGCAGAGTCGGACCGCTACTGCATCAGCCCCAGCATTTT
.	TRBJ2-3	TRBV7-8	.	CASSQGTTDTQYF	TGTGCCAGCAGTCAGGGGACCACAGATACGCAGTATTTT
.	TRBJ2-7	TRBV19	.	CASSSQTDGYSYEQYF	TGTGCCAGTAGTTCTCAGACGGATGGGTACTCCTACGAGCAGTACTTC
.	TRBJ2-1	TRBV5-1	.	CASSLETPRTGSLQFF	TGCGCCAGCAGCTTGGAAACCCCCCGGACTGGCAGTCTTCAGTTCTTC
TRBD2	TRBJ2-1	TRBV5-4	.	CASSLWGGLAGDEQFF	TGTGCCAGCAGCTTGTGGGGCGGACTAGCGGGAGATGAGCAGTTCTTC
.	TRBJ1-2	TRBV6-1	.	CASSEGQGLYGYTF	TGTGCCAGCAGTGAAGGTCAGGGACTCTATGGCTACACCTTC